This T cell receptor (beta chain) is from a study of cytomegalovirus exposure and HLA in healthy donors. Overall study: Most donors, 70% to 85% of 350 to 450 genotyped, fell in the Caucasian-associated ancestry cluster.

Whole-study findings and limits: TCR beta sequences reportedly predicted most subjects' HLA-A and HLA-B alleles accurately. Prior analysis indicated that the majority of TCR beta V segments exhibited productivity approximately 90% or approximately 30% of the time. Later analysis demonstrated an association between a missense DCLRE1C variant and TCR beta V- and J-gene trimming.

About this clone: The antigen is undetermined.

CDR3 size: 13 residues. Trimming shortened V by 3 bases and J by 4 bases, and 10 bases separated the two germline ends. CDR1 and CDR2 (germline): MDHEN, SYDVKM. Vbeta (60) and Jbeta (13) primers were used in the PCR. Some clones are missing from TCRdb's copy, which holds only in-frame ones; the method was immunoSEQ multiplex PCR. This table has 60,000 to 80,000 clones, almost 80% appearing once. The sample taken for sequencing was PBMCs. The chain employs TRBV28 and TRBJ2-7, with a weak D call TRBD1 (6 bases). The receptor's source is a girl aged 10 to 17 in good health and CMV-seropositive. The CDR3 loop is CASSFGQGYEQYF. The CDR3 DNA sequence: TGTGCCAGCAGTTTTGGTCAGGGGTACGAGCAGTACTTC.